Sequencing of this T cell receptor beta chain was carried out in a study of control samples from healthy donors and cancer patients. This CDR3 has 14 residues. CDR1 GTSNPN and CDR2 SVGIG come from the germline V gene (reference sequence). J lost 4 bases, V lost 2 bases, and 5 bases had no gene match. Using immunoSEQ multiplex PCR, the repertoire was profiled, and TCRdb retains in-frame clones only, with some absent. The data hold approximately 98,000 clones, with around 80% observed a single time. The specimen was blood. V and J are TRBV30 and TRBJ1-5, with TRBD1 matching over 7 bases. The clonotype comes from a man aged 18-30 years in good health. The CDR3 is CAWSPRDRNQPQHF. In DNA, the CDR3 is TGTGCCTGGAGTCCCCGGGACAGAAATCAGCCCCAGCATTTT.